The 13 T cell receptor beta chains listed next were all sequenced from one sample in a study of blood T cell repertoires in COVID-19. This table comes from immunoSEQ multiplex PCR, and its TCRdb copy is limited to in-frame clones, with some not included. The sample shows hundreds of thousands of clones, 75% to 90% of them seen only once. The sample was PBMCs or T cells enriched from blood (not recorded which). These receptors originate from a man aged 25-45 years who had recovered from COVID-19.

This chain joins TRBV27 and TRBJ2-5; 11 nucleotides match TRBD2. The CDR3 runs 15 residues. The V and J ends lost 6 bases and 4 bases, in that order; junction bases with no gene match: 7. Per the germline V gene, CDR1 is MNHEY and CDR2 is SMNVEV (reference sequence). CDR3 nucleotides: TGTGCCAGCAGCCGACTAGCGGGAATCGGAGAGACCCAGTACTTC. Translation gives CASSRLAGIGETQYF.

Worth noting for this clone: A read error may account for a junction end that differs from germline. This chain uses TRBV27 with TRBJ2-1, with 10 positions matching TRBD1. The CDR3 extends over 14 amino acids. Germline V gene sequence: CDR1 MNHEY, CDR2 SMNVEV (reference sequence). Here the CDR3 reads CASSPSRDRGPPLF. CDR3 coding DNA: TGTGCCAGCAGTCCGTCCCGGGACAGGGGCCCCCCCCTCTTC.

This clone has just a few counts. The chain recombines TRBV7-9 with TRBJ2-7; TRBD1 matches 7 bases. The germline V gene encodes CDR1 SEHNR and CDR2 FQNEAQ (reference sequence). The V segment lost 3 bases and the J segment 4 bases; nucleotides outside the gene matches: 3. CDR3 length equals 13 residues. The DNA for the CDR3 is TGTGCCAGCAGCTTGGGACAGTTTTACGAGCAGTACTTC. It translates to CASSLGQFYEQYF.

J is TRBJ2-5 and V is TRBV2, with D possibly TRBD2 on 6 matching bases. The germline V gene encodes CDR1 SNHLY and CDR2 FYNNEI. The CDR3 is 13 amino acids. V shed 4 bases and J shed 2 bases, with 8 bases lying between them. DNA of the CDR3: TGTGCCAGCAGTGCCCGGGAGCAAGAGACCCAGTACTTC. It encodes CASSAREQETQYF.

J is TRBJ1-1 and V is TRBV7-2; the D is unclear. The CDR3 spans 16 residues. The V gene lost 0 bases and the J gene lost 3 bases, with 14 bases spanning the gap. Germline CDR1 SGHTA, CDR2 FQGNSA. The CDR3 DNA is TGTGCCAGCAGCTTAGCCTTGAGGATCGGGGACACTGAAGCTTTCTTT. Protein: CASSLALRIGDTEAFF.

The V and J genes are TRBV13 and TRBJ1-3; D remains unclear. The V gene lost 1 base and the J gene lost 2 bases, with 15 bases spanning the gap. The CDR3 is made up of 17 amino acids. Germline values: CDR1 PRHDT, CDR2 FYEKMQ (reference sequence). CDR3: CASSLDSKGGAGNTIYF. The CDR3 bases are TGTGCCAGCAGCTTAGATTCGAAGGGAGGCGCTGGAAACACCATATATTTT.

This clone showed up just once. The CDR3 here is CASSQTSRYEQYF. The CDR3 DNA sequence: TGTGCCAGCTCACAGACTAGCCGCTACGAGCAGTACTTC. The V and J genes are TRBV18 and TRBJ2-7, with TRBD2 identical over 7 bases. This CDR3 contains 13 residues. The V segment lost 4 bases and the J segment 3 bases; nucleotides outside the gene matches: 3. Per germline, CDR1 KGHSH and CDR2 LQKENI.

The chain carries TRBV11-3 and TRBJ2-1, with D perhaps TRBD2 (5 bases). Germline loops: CDR1 SGHNT, CDR2 YENEEA. Trimming left V 5 bases short and J 13 bases short, with 15 bases between. This CDR3 comprises 12 residues. CDR3 sequence (DNA): TGTGCCAGCAGCCCCCCTGGAGGAGTACAGTTCTTC. Its protein product is CASSPPGGVQFF.

This chain connects TRBV2 to TRBJ2-5; 8 nucleotides line up with TRBD2. From germline, CDR1 is SNHLY and CDR2 FYNNEI. J lost 5 bases, V lost 7 bases, and 15 bases had no gene match. The CDR3 loop spans 16 amino acids. The CDR3, as DNA: TGTGCCAGCACCCCCGGCCAAGCGGGAGTCGGGGAGACCCAGTACTTC. It is translated as CASTPGQAGVGETQYF.

The chain joins TRBV10-3 to TRBJ2-1, with 10 bases aligning to TRBD1. This CDR3 has 14 residues. V trimming: 4 bases; J trimming: 6 bases; junction bases outside the gene matches: 3. Germline CDR1 ENHRY, CDR2 SYGVKD. The CDR3 is CAISAGQGGNEQFF. The DNA of the CDR3 is TGTGCCATCAGTGCTGGACAGGGGGGCAATGAGCAGTTCTTC.

This clone came up a few times. The CDR3 DNA reads as TGTGCCAGCAGCCCCGGCGGCAGGGTTGACACTGAAGCTTTCTTT. Its translation: CASSPGGRVDTEAFF. The gene calls are TRBV21-1 and TRBJ1-1; TRBD1 is taken as the D call from the table, unchecked against the DNA. TRBV21-1 is assigned pseudogene status. This CDR3 has 15 amino acids.

V and J are TRBV3-1 (or the pseudogene TRBV3-2) and TRBJ2-1; 9 bases are a match to TRBD2. CDR3 size: 19 residues. V lost 0 bases, J lost 6 bases, and 15 bases stayed unmatched. The germline V gene has CDR1 LGHDT and CDR2 YNNKEL (reference sequence). This CDR3 is CASSQDTLGGREGGNEQFF. DNA for the CDR3: TGTGCCAGCAGCCAAGATACCCTAGGAGGGCGGGAGGGTGGCAATGAGCAGTTCTTC.

This rearrangement joins TRBV9 to TRBJ2-1; 7 nucleotides line up with TRBD2. With V trimmed by 3 bases and J by 3 bases, 3 bases remained unmatched. Looked up from germline, CDR1 is SGDLS and CDR2 is YYNGEE. The CDR3 runs 14 residues. CDR3 nucleotides: TGTGCCAGCAGCGGGGGACTATTCTACAATGAGCAGTTCTTC. Encoded protein: CASSGGLFYNEQFF.